One sample yielded the 12 T cell receptor beta chains listed below, sequenced in a study of Graves' ophthalmopathy and Graves' hyperthyroidism. RNA transcripts served as template for amplifying TCR beta CDR3 sequences. The first round was an RT-PCR with HTBI primers, and the second round was a multiplex PCR. TCRdb independently ran MiXCR on the multiplex PCR reads; one entry per CDR3 protein. The data contain about 1.2 million distinct CDR3 sequences, less than 45% of them singletons. Material for sequencing was peripheral blood or thyroid tissue (not recorded which). Receptor source: an adult man with Graves' hyperthyroidism.

Only one count was recorded for this clonotype. At one end the junction does not follow the germline gene, possibly because of a read error. The rearrangement joins TRBV7-2 to TRBJ2-5; 13 positions match TRBD2. The CDR3 length is 15 residues. Germline CDR1 reads SGHTA; CDR2 reads FQGNSA. The CDR3 region is CASRPTSGRQETQYF. CDR3 in DNA: TGTGCCAGCAGGCCGACTAGCGGGAGGCAAGAGACCCAGTATTTC.

On this clonotype itself: A much larger clone differs by one base, so this may be a read error. This chain joins TRBV20-1 and TRBJ1-5, with D possibly matching TRBD1 (6 bases). Per the germline V gene, CDR1 is DFQATT and CDR2 is SNEGSKA (reference sequence). Trimming took off 7 bases at V and 5 bases at J, with 21 bases between the two ends. The CDR3 runs 15 residues. CDR3 sequence reads: CSVQGQVDEHQPQHF. CDR3 DNA sequence: TGCAGTGTACAGGGTCAGGTGGATGAACATCAGCCCCAGCATTTT.

This clonotype was seen only once. The chain links TRBV10-2 to TRBJ1-2, with 9 bases that match TRBD1. The CDR3 contains 16 residues. The V and J ends lost 6 bases and 3 bases, in that order; junction bases with no gene match: 11. Germline loops: CDR1 WSHSY, CDR2 SAAADI. In nucleotides, the CDR3 is TGCGCCAGCAGCCAAAAAAGGGACAGGGAATACTATGGCTACACCTTC. Its protein product is CASSQKRDREYYGYTF.

The chain has TRBV7-9 and TRBJ2-5; perhaps TRBD2 as D (6 bases). V lost 6 bases, J lost 2 bases, and 16 bases lay in between. This CDR3 has 15 residues. Germline V gene lookup returns CDR1 SEHNR and CDR2 FQNEAQ (reference sequence). The CDR3 coding sequence is TGTGCCAGCAGTTTATTGGAGGGTATGCAAGAGACCCAGTACTTC. Translating it yields CASSLLEGMQETQYF.

This clonotype was observed a handful of times. A much larger clone lies a single base off, so this may be a read error. V gene TRBV11-2 combines with J gene TRBJ2-5; D might be TRBD2 (5 bases). This CDR3 is built from 14 residues. The germline V gene has CDR1 SGHAT and CDR2 FQNNGV. The V gene lost 5 bases and the J gene lost 5 bases, with 15 bases spanning the gap. As DNA, the CDR3 is TGTGCCAGCAGCCCGGAACTAGTTGGGGAGACCCAGTACTTC. This codes for CASSPELVGETQYF.

To note about this clonotype: One junction end does not reproduce the germline sequence, and a read error may be involved. This sequence joins TRBV12-3 or TRBV12-4 and TRBJ1-4, with unresolved D. This CDR3 is 13 amino acids long. CDR3 region: CASSSPEDEKLCF. The CDR3 DNA sequence: TGTGCCAGCAGCTCCCCCGAAGATGAAAAACTGTGTTTT.

This clonotype was counted many times. This chain links TRBV7-2 with TRBJ1-1; D remains ambiguous. V gave up 2 bases and J gave up 0 bases, with 13 bases separating them. Germline V lookup: CDR1 SGHTA, CDR2 FQGNSA. The CDR3 has 16 residues. CDR3 amino acids: CASSLSGAQMNTEAFF. The CDR3 region has the DNA TGTGCCAGCAGCTTATCAGGAGCACAGATGAACACTGAAGCTTTCTTT. Full variable domain (missing parts from reference TRBV7-2 and TRBJ1-1): GAGVSQSPSNKVTEKGKDVELRCDPISGHTALYWYRQSLGQGLEFLIYFQGNSAPDKSGLPSDRFSAERTGGSVSTLTIQRTQQEDSAVYLCASSLSGAQMNTEAFFGQGTRLTVV.

The CDR3 bases are TGTGCCATCAGTGACCCGGGACAGGGACAAGAGACCCAGTACTTC. It specifies CAISDPGQGQETQYF. The V and J genes are TRBV10-3 and TRBJ2-5; 9 bases are a match to TRBD1. The V and J ends lost 3 bases and 2 bases, in that order; junction bases with no gene match: 4. CDR1 is ENHRY and CDR2 is SYGVKD in the germline V gene. The CDR3 length is 15 residues.

The V call is TRBV27, the J call TRBJ1-1; 8 nucleotides line up with TRBD1. V was pared by 5 bases and J by 2 bases, with 4 bases of the junction left unmatched. From germline, CDR1 is MNHEY and CDR2 SMNVEV (reference sequence). The CDR3 extends over 14 amino acids. This CDR3 is CASSKQGVNTEAFF. The CDR3 DNA is TGTGCCAGCAGTAAACAGGGGGTTAACACTGAAGCTTTCTTT.

This clonotype came up once. The CDR3, as DNA: TGTGCCAGTAGGACCTTGGCGGGAGGACCCGGGGAGCTGTTTTTT. Amino acid sequence: CASRTLAGGPGELFF. V is TRBV19 and J is TRBJ2-2; 8 bases agree with TRBD2. The CDR3 consists of 15 residues. J lost 6 bases, V lost 6 bases, and 9 bases had no gene match. Per the germline V gene, CDR1 is LNHDA and CDR2 is SQIVND (reference sequence).

The chain recombines TRBV5-6 with TRBJ1-5, with D unresolved. Trimming cost V 0 bases and J 8 bases, with 15 bases left between them. The CDR3 is made up of 15 amino acids. Germline values: CDR1 SGHDT, CDR2 YYEEEE. The CDR3 protein is CASSLGRLDQKPQHF. CDR3 nucleotides: TGTGCCAGCAGCTTGGGCCGATTGGATCAGAAGCCCCAGCATTTT.

Many counts were recorded for this clonotype. The rearrangement links TRBV12-3 or TRBV12-4 to TRBJ1-2; 7 bases fit TRBD1. The CDR3 spans 12 residues. J was trimmed by 3 bases and V by 5 bases; bases with no gene match: 0. The CDR3 loop reads CASSDRDYGYTF. The CDR3 DNA reads TGTGCCAGCAGTGACAGGGACTATGGCTACACCTTC.